This T cell receptor (beta chain) derives from a study of post-analysis software for immune sequencing data. This CDR3 contains 14 residues. Unmatched junction bases numbered 10, after V lost 6 bases and J lost 8 bases. Sequencing libraries made from TCR beta cDNA carried unique molecular identifiers. Each CDR3 protein is one row after TCRdb ran MiXCR on the PCR reads. The repertoire includes 450,000 or so distinct CDR3 sequences, over 35% of them detected once, and 9% to 13% sits in the top ten. As for this clonotype: Antigen unknown.

Findings and limits, study-wide: Strong co-clustering by F measure was evident for samples that had been prepared in the same batch. With TRBV5-6, TRBV5-1 and TRBV20-1 included, 4 or 5 TRBV segments were more frequent in patients than in controls.

Input material: blood. The origin of this receptor is a girl aged 5 to 17 with multiple sclerosis. The chain couples TRBV12-3 or TRBV12-4 to TRBJ2-1; 7 positions match TRBD2. This CDR3 reads CASSPIGLVDEQFF. The CDR3, as DNA: TGTGCCAGCAGCCCAATCGGACTAGTAGATGAGCAGTTCTTC.